This TCR beta chain was obtained from a study of blood T cell repertoires in COVID-19. Germline trimming cut 4 bases from V and 6 bases from J; bases unmatched to any gene: 7. Looked up from germline, CDR1 is SGHKS and CDR2 is YYEKEE (reference sequence). This CDR3 comprises 17 residues. Only in-frame clones appear in the TCRdb table, and some are missing; sequencing was by immunoSEQ multiplex PCR. The sample has some 98,000 clones, approximately 80% seen once. This sequence joins TRBV5-5 and TRBJ2-2; 15 positions agree with TRBD2. Sequencing used peripheral blood. This TCR came from a man between 65 and 80 years old with active or convalescent COVID-19. The CDR3 DNA is TGTGCCAGCAGCCCCCGGACTAGCGGGGGGGCTCCCGGGGAGCTGTTTTTT. Protein sequence: CASSPRTSGGAPGELFF.